This TCR beta chain was observed in a study of post-analysis software for immune sequencing data. Study conclusions and caveats: Patients with multiple sclerosis recorded significantly lower normalized Chao1 diversity than controls, the study found. The five TRBV segments detected at higher frequency in patients than in controls included TRBV5-6, TRBV5-1 and TRBV20-1. Analysis by F measure revealed that same-batch samples clustered strongly together.

Germline V gene lookup returns CDR1 MNHNS and CDR2 SASEGT. This CDR3 has 14 amino acids. V dropped 0 bases and J dropped 4 bases, with 8 bases sitting between them. With respect to this clonotype: The antigen is unknown.

Unique-molecular-identifier-tagged TCR beta cDNA libraries were used. TCRdb used MiXCR to reprocess the PCR reads, holding one entry per CDR3 protein. This sample carries about 540,000 distinct CDR3 sequences, around 34% of them seen once, and the ten largest clones take approximately 6%. The genes are TRBV6-1 and TRBJ2-3, with D perhaps matching TRBD2 (6 bases). Input material: blood. The source is a girl aged 2-17 years with multiple sclerosis. CDR3 protein: CASSEAEGPDTQYF. CDR3 in DNA: TGTGCCAGCAGTGAAGCGGAGGGTCCAGATACGCAGTATTTT.